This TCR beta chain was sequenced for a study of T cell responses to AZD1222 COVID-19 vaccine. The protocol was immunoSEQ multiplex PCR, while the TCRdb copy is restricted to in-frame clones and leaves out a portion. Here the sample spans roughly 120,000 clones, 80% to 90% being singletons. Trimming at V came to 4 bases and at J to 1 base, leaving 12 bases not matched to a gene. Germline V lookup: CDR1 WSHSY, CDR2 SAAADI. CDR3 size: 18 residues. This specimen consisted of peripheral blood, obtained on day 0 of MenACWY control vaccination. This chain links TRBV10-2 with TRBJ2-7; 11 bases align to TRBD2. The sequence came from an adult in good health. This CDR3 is CASSGKGTSGSTSYEQYF. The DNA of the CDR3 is TGCGCCAGCAGTGGGAAGGGTACTAGCGGGAGTACTTCCTACGAGCAGTACTTC.